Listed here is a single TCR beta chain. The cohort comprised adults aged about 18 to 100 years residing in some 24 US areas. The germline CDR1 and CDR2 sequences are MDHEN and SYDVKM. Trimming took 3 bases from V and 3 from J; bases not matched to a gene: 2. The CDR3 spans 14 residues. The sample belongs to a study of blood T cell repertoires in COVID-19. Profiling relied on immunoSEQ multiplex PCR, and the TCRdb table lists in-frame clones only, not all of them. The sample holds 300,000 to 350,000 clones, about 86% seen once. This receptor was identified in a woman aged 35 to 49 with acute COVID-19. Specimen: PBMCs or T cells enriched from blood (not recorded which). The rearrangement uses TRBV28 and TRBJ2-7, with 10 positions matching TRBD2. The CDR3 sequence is CASSFASGSYEQYF. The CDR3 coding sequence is TGTGCCAGCAGTTTTGCTAGCGGGAGCTACGAGCAGTACTTC.